Each of the 25 T cell receptor beta chains below was sequenced from the same sample in a study of shared clonotypes between healthy human individuals (TCRdb year 2020). Receptor libraries were prepared by the immunoSEQ multiplex PCR assay. Sourced from immuneACCESS, this table was stored by TCRdb with only in-frame sequences that have V and J called. A share of the clones is absent; for the studies checked, an unresolved V gene accounts for under half, and the remainder has no known explanation. This sample lists about 700,000 clones; around 72% were detected once. The ten largest clones capture approximately 1.6% of the sample. Sequencing was performed on memory CD4+ T cells sorted from blood. The cell subset or site tag for this specimen amounts to: CD45RA-negative fraction. These receptor sequences come from a woman in her twenties or thirties in good health.

A word on this clone: This same CDR3 is encoded by further DNA sequences in the sample. The chain carries TRBV5-1 and TRBJ1-2, with D unresolved. The CDR3 contains 12 residues. Germline CDR1 SGHRS, CDR2 YFSETQ. V lost 5 bases to trimming and J lost 4 bases, with 9 bases between them. The CDR3 sequence is CASSEGSYGYTF. CDR3 coding DNA: TGCGCCAGCAGTGAAGGATCCTATGGCTACACCTTC.

The chain is built from TRBV4-2 and TRBJ1-4, with TRBD1 as a possible D gene (6 bases). The ends were cut back, 5 bases at V and 4 bases at J, with 14 bases in the middle. Looked up from germline, CDR1 is LGHNA and CDR2 is YNFKEQ. CDR3 length: 15 residues. The CDR3 spells CASSGGPGDNEKLFF. DNA of the CDR3: TGTGCCAGCAGCGGGGGCCCGGGGGATAATGAAAAACTGTTTTTT.

The CDR3 DNA reads TGTGCCAGCAGAGGGACTAGCGGCATTTCCTACAATGAGCAGTTCTTC. This gives the protein CASRGTSGISYNEQFF. The chain recombines TRBV14 with TRBJ2-1, with 11 bases aligning to TRBD2. With 6 bases clipped from V and 1 base from J, the junction kept 5 bases outside the gene matches. This CDR3 is 16 amino acids long. The germline gives CDR1 SGHDN, CDR2 FVKESK. The full variable domain, its missing parts supplied by reference TRBV14 and TRBJ2-1, is EAGVTQFPSHSVIEKGQTVTLRCDPISGHDNLYWYRRVMGKEIKFLLHFVKESKQDESGMPNNRFLAERTGGTYSTLKVQPAELEDSGVYFCASRGTSGISYNEQFFGPGTRLTVL.

The chain has TRBV30 and TRBJ1-3, with a weak D call TRBD1 (5 bases). The V and J ends lost 3 bases and 9 bases respectively, with 15 bases between them. There are 13 residues in the CDR3. CDR1 and CDR2 from the germline V gene are GTSNPN and SVGIG (reference sequence). In DNA form, the CDR3 reads TGTGCCTGGAGCAGGGCAAACGAGGTCACCATATATTTT. It encodes CAWSRANEVTIYF.

This chain uses TRBV4-1 with TRBJ2-4; TRBD2 matches at 8 bases. With V trimmed by 0 bases and J by 8 bases, 6 bases remained unmatched. CDR1 is MGHRA and CDR2 is YSYEKL in the germline V gene. The CDR3 has 15 amino acids. The CDR3 protein is CASSQDSGEGHIQYF. CDR3 nucleotide sequence: TGCGCCAGCAGCCAAGATAGCGGGGAAGGACACATTCAGTACTTC.

This sequence joins TRBV28 and TRBJ1-5; tentatively, D is TRBD1 (5 bases). The V end lost 1 base, the J end lost 0 bases, and 10 bases lay between the germline ends. This CDR3 spans 16 amino acids. Looked up from germline, CDR1 is MDHEN and CDR2 is SYDVKM. The CDR3 DNA reads TGTGCCAGCAGTTTATACGGGGCTTATAGCAATCAGCCCCAGCATTTT. Residues: CASSLYGAYSNQPQHF. The whole variable domain, filled in from reference TRBV28 and TRBJ1-5, reads DVKVTQSSRYLVKRTGEKVFLECVQDMDHENMFWYRQDPGLGLRLIYFSYDVKMKEKGDIPEGYSVSREKKERFSLILESASTNQTSMYLCASSLYGAYSNQPQHFGDGTRLSIL.

This chain connects TRBV19 to TRBJ1-2; D is ambiguous. Germline CDR1 LNHDA, CDR2 SQIVND (reference sequence). The CDR3 loop spans 13 amino acids. V was shortened by 2 bases and J by 6 bases, with 10 bases between the two germline ends. The CDR3 nucleotides read TGTGCCAGTAGTATATACCAGCGGAATGGCTACACCTTC. Amino acid sequence: CASSIYQRNGYTF.

This clone was counted a few times. This chain connects TRBV19 to TRBJ2-1; D is uncertain. The CDR3 contains 15 residues. Deletions cut 0 bases from V and 7 bases from J, with 13 bases between. The germline V gene has CDR1 LNHDA and CDR2 SQIVND (reference sequence). The chain's CDR3 is CASSIDRKERNEQFF. CDR3 nucleotides: TGTGCCAGTAGTATAGATCGGAAAGAGAGAAATGAGCAGTTCTTC.

The chain has TRBV19 and TRBJ1-4; 9 bases align to TRBD1. V was clipped by 4 bases and J by 0 bases; unmatched bases: 3. Looked up from germline, CDR1 is LNHDA and CDR2 is SQIVND (reference sequence). There are 16 residues in the CDR3. In nucleotides, the CDR3 is TGTGCCAGTAGTAAAAGACAGGGGGCAACTAATGAAAAACTGTTTTTT. This gives the protein CASSKRQGATNEKLFF. Drawing the rest from reference TRBV19 and TRBJ1-4, the complete variable domain is DGGITQSPKYLFRKEGQNVTLSCEQNLNHDAMYWYRQDPGQGLRLIYYSQIVNDFQKGDIAEGYSVSREKKESFPLTVTSAQKNPTAFYLCASSKRQGATNEKLFFGSGTQLSVL.

The gene calls are TRBV27 and TRBJ2-1; weak D call: TRBD2 (6 bases). With 3 bases removed from V and 0 bases from J, the gap between germline ends came to 9 bases. CDR3 length: 15 amino acids. CDR1 MNHEY and CDR2 SMNVEV come from the germline V gene (reference sequence). Here the CDR3 DNA reads TGTGCCAGCAGTTTCAAGGGAGGCTCCTACAATGAGCAGTTCTTC. Amino acid sequence: CASSFKGGSYNEQFF.

This clone has at least ten counts. V is TRBV6-1 and J is TRBJ1-1; D possibly corresponds to TRBD1 (6 bases). The CDR3 is 14 amino acids. The germline V gene has CDR1 MNHNS and CDR2 SASEGT. V lost 7 bases, J lost 1 base, and 13 bases lay in between. The CDR3 sequence: CASTRGQKNTEAFF. CDR3 nucleotides: TGTGCCAGCACTAGAGGACAGAAGAACACTGAAGCTTTCTTT.

The V gene is TRBV2, the J gene TRBJ1-5, with D unclear. The germline V gene encodes CDR1 SNHLY and CDR2 FYNNEI. The CDR3 extends over 15 amino acids. V lost 4 bases, J lost 9 bases, and 19 bases lay in between. CDR3 in DNA: TGTGCCAGCAGTGGGGCACCGTTGGCTTACGTGCCCCAGCATTTT. This sequence encodes CASSGAPLAYVPQHF. Complete variable domain (other parts from reference TRBV2 and TRBJ1-5): EPEVTQTPSHQVTQMGQEVILRCVPISNHLYFYWYRQILGQKVEFLVSFYNNEISEKSEIFDDQFSVERPDGSNFTLKIRSTKLEDSAMYFCASSGAPLAYVPQHFGDGTRLSIL.

The gene calls are TRBV29-1 and TRBJ1-2; TRBD1 aligns across 7 bases. CDR1 is SQVTM and CDR2 is ANQGSEA in the germline V gene. Trimming took 6 bases from V and 4 from J; bases not matched to a gene: 8. The CDR3 runs 13 residues. CDR3 in amino acids: CSVDRPQAYGYTF. For the CDR3, the DNA is TGCAGCGTGGACAGGCCTCAGGCCTATGGCTACACCTTC. Using reference TRBV29-1 and TRBJ1-2 for the parts outside the CDR3, the full variable domain is SAVISQKPSRDICQRGTSLTIQCQVDSQVTMMFWYRQQPGQSLTLIATANQGSEATYESGFVIDKFPISRPNLTFSTLTVSNMSPEDSSIYLCSVDRPQAYGYTFGSGTRLTVV.

The rearrangement links TRBV27 to TRBJ2-3; maybe TRBD2 (5 bases). The germline V gene encodes CDR1 MNHEY and CDR2 SMNVEV (reference sequence). Between the trimmed V and J ends, which lost 6 bases and 4 bases, there was a span of 17 bases. The CDR3 is 15 residues long. The DNA of the CDR3 is TGTGCCAGCAGCCCTACTAGGGTCACGCCAGATACGCAGTATTTT. This sequence encodes CASSPTRVTPDTQYF.

The rearrangement uses TRBV6-5 and TRBJ1-1; perhaps TRBD1 as D (6 bases). This CDR3 spans 13 amino acids. Germline CDR1 is MNHEY and CDR2 is SVGAGI. Trimming took 6 bases from V and 4 from J, leaving 12 bases between them. The CDR3 coding sequence is TGTGCCAGCAGAAGGGGGTTGAGCACTGAAGCTTTCTTT. This sequence encodes CASRRGLSTEAFF.

This chain connects TRBV28 to TRBJ1-2; D is perhaps TRBD1 (6 bases). Germline assignment: CDR1 MDHEN and CDR2 SYDVKM. V was trimmed by 2 bases and J by 5 bases, leaving 9 bases between them. The length of the CDR3 is 13 residues. The CDR3 DNA is TGTGCCAGCAGTTTAGGGGGGCAGTATGGCTACACCTTC. It specifies CASSLGGQYGYTF.

This clone was seen once. CDR3 region: CAWTYGTDYGYTF. The CDR3 bases are TGTGCCTGGACTTACGGGACGGACTATGGCTACACCTTC. This chain connects TRBV30 to TRBJ1-2, with D possibly matching TRBD1 (5 bases). The V end was cut by 4 bases, the J end by 3 bases, with 12 bases between. Germline lookup yields CDR1 GTSNPN and CDR2 SVGIG (reference sequence). The length of the CDR3 is 13 residues.

The rearrangement links TRBV30 to TRBJ1-1; D remains ambiguous. The CDR3 runs to 13 residues. Germline assignment: CDR1 GTSNPN and CDR2 SVGIG (reference sequence). With 5 bases removed from V and 1 base from J, the gap between germline ends came to 11 bases. The CDR3, as DNA: TGTGCCTGGGCCGCACAAGCGAACACTGAAGCTTTCTTT. Translated: CAWAAQANTEAFF. The entire variable domain, with the rest obtained from reference TRBV30 and TRBJ1-1, is as follows: SQTIHQWPATLVQPVGSPLSLECTVEGTSNPNLYWYRQAAGRGLQLLFYSVGIGQISSEVPQNLSASRPQDRQFILSSKKLLLSDSGFYLCAWAAQANTEAFFGQGTRLTVV.

Only one count was recorded for this clone. Here the CDR3 DNA reads TGTGCCAGCAGCCCCTCCTCACTAGCGGGAGGACACAATGAGCAGTTCTTC. This encodes CASSPSSLAGGHNEQFF. The J gene is TRBJ2-1, the V gene TRBV4-2; 12 nucleotides line up with TRBD2. The germline gives CDR1 LGHNA, CDR2 YNFKEQ. The CDR3 sequence is 17 residues long. Losses at the gene ends were 4 bases for V and 5 bases for J; bases not matched to a gene: 9.

This clone was seen once. In DNA form, the CDR3 reads TGTGCCAGCAGTTCTAGCGGAGTGAACACCGGGGAGCTGTTTTTT. Its protein is CASSSSGVNTGELFF. The chain employs TRBV2 and TRBJ2-2; 7 bases fit TRBD2. V lost 5 bases, J lost 1 base, and 4 bases stayed unmatched. Germline CDR1 is SNHLY and CDR2 is FYNNEI. This CDR3 spans 15 amino acids.

This chain connects TRBV5-1 to TRBJ1-3, with D unclear. The CDR3 has 15 residues. V was pared by 1 base and J by 0 bases, with 8 bases between. The germline V gene encodes CDR1 SGHRS and CDR2 YFSETQ. The CDR3 loop reads CASSLTISSGNTIYF. The DNA for the CDR3 is TGCGCCAGCAGCTTGACGATTAGCTCTGGAAACACCATATATTTT.

The chain is built from TRBV6-1 and TRBJ2-7, with D possibly matching TRBD2 (6 bases). Trimming left V 4 bases short and J 5 bases short, with 18 bases between. Germline V gives CDR1 MNHNS, CDR2 SASEGT. This CDR3 is built from 15 residues. Here the CDR3 reads CASSVSTGVFHEQYF. CDR3 bases: TGTGCCAGCAGTGTATCAACGGGGGTCTTCCACGAGCAGTACTTC.

The chain joins TRBV28 to TRBJ2-2, with 15 bases aligning to TRBD2. Germline values: CDR1 MDHEN, CDR2 SYDVKM. This CDR3 has 17 residues. With 5 bases clipped from V and 7 bases from J, the junction kept 8 bases outside the gene matches. This chain's CDR3 is CASSTRTSGRAGGELFF. In DNA, the CDR3 is TGTGCCAGCAGTACTCGGACTAGCGGGAGGGCAGGCGGGGAGCTGTTTTTT.

This chain connects TRBV11-2 to TRBJ2-3, with unresolved D. With 4 bases removed from V and 0 bases from J, the gap between germline ends came to 8 bases. Germline V CDR1 and CDR2: SGHAT, FQNNGV. This CDR3 is 14 amino acids long. The CDR3 here is CASSCQVSTDTQYF. The CDR3 DNA follows: TGTGCCAGCAGCTGTCAGGTAAGCACAGATACGCAGTATTTT. The full variable domain, in which reference TRBV11-2 and TRBJ2-3 provide the parts outside the CDR3, is EAGVAQSPRYKIIEKRQSVAFWCNPISGHATLYWYQQILGQGPKLLIQFQNNGVVDDSQLPKDRFSAERLKGVDSTLKIQPAKLEDSAVYLCASSCQVSTDTQYFGPGTRLTVL.

The chain employs TRBV14 and TRBJ2-7; D could derive from TRBD1 or TRBD2 (5 bases each). The germline gives CDR1 SGHDN, CDR2 FVKESK. There are 14 residues in the CDR3. V gave up 4 bases and J gave up 3 bases, with 13 bases separating them. CDR3 nucleotide sequence: TGTGCCAGCAGCCCGAATTGGGACGGCTACGAGCAGTACTTC. It translates to CASSPNWDGYEQYF. Looking up the rest from reference TRBV14 and TRBJ2-7 gives the full variable domain: EAGVTQFPSHSVIEKGQTVTLRCDPISGHDNLYWYRRVMGKEIKFLLHFVKESKQDESGMPNNRFLAERTGGTYSTLKVQPAELEDSGVYFCASSPNWDGYEQYFGPGTRLTVT.